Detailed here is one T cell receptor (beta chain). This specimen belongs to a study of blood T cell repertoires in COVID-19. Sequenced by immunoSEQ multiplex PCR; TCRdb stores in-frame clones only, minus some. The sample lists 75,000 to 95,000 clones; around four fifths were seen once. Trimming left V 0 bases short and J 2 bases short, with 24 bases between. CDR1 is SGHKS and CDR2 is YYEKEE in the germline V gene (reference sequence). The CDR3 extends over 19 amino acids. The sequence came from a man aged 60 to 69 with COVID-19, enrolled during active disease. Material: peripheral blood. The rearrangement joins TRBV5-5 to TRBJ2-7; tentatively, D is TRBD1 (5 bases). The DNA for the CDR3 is TGTGCCAGCAGCTTGGGGGGTTTCATTGGGGCGGATAAAGCCTACGAGCAGTACTTC. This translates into CASSLGGFIGADKAYEQYF.